This T cell receptor beta chain emerged from a study of human thymus T cells. Study observations and caveats: Unrelated people showed highly overlapping thymic repertoires, related research reported. Blood and thymic repertoires both appeared biased in V and J gene usage.

Notes on this clone: Its cognate antigen is unknown.

Generated by immunoSEQ multiplex PCR, the TCRdb table keeps only in-frame clones and is missing some. The sample has some 120,000 clones, around 95% seen once. The V segment lost 5 bases and the J segment 1 base; nucleotides outside the gene matches: 16. Germline V gene data show CDR1 as LNHNV and CDR2 as YYDKDF (reference sequence). This CDR3 spans 19 amino acids. Thymic tissue was derived from resections collected during corrective heart surgery. Donation was from healthy Finnish infants who were having corrective surgery that addressed congenital heart defects. This chain links TRBV15 with TRBJ1-5, with 8 bases lining up with TRBD1. The sequenced sample was thymus tissue. This sequence was found in a boy in the first two years of life with a congenital heart defect but otherwise immunologically healthy. The CDR3 is CATSDRDRIRYESNQPQHF. The CDR3 DNA follows: TGTGCCACCAGCGACCGGGACAGGATCCGTTATGAGAGCAATCAGCCCCAGCATTTT.